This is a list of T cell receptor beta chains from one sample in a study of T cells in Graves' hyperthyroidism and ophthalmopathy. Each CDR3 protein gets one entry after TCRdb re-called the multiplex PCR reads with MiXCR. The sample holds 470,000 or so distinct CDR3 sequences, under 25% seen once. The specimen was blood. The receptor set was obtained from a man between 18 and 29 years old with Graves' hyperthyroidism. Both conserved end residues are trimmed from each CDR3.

AWSGSTISGNTIY	TRBV30	TRBJ1-3
SAQGGNTEAF	TRBV20-1	TRBJ1-1
ASSLVQGDHEQY	TRBV5-1	TRBJ2-7
ASSLELRTSIYEQY	TRBV5-1	TRBJ2-7
ASSYGLRETQY	TRBV6-2/TRBV6-3	TRBJ2-5
ATSDPTGSGETQY	TRBV24-1	TRBJ2-5
ASSSPRGEGGYGYT	TRBV12-3/TRBV12-4	TRBJ1-2
ASSPRQVENTEAF	TRBV14	TRBJ1-1
ASSLGGSRTDTQY	TRBV27	TRBJ2-3
ASSQEIQARSSYGYT	TRBV4-1	TRBJ1-2
ASSTAENSNQPQH	TRBV6-1	TRBJ1-5
ASSQEAFYEQY	TRBV3-1	TRBJ2-7
ASREGAKEQY	TRBV2	TRBJ2-7
SGGQGSTEAF	TRBV29-1	TRBJ1-1
ASSETSGGALTQY	TRBV7-2	TRBJ2-5
ASNSRDRGAYEQY	TRBV12-3/TRBV12-4	TRBJ2-7
ASSPIPTGSGETQY	TRBV28	TRBJ2-5
AWKGVGGGDQETQY	TRBV30	TRBJ2-5
ASSYSASGLTTNTGELF	TRBV6-2/TRBV6-3	TRBJ2-2
ASSLKPRTGWMGYT	TRBV27	TRBJ1-2
ASSQDREYTIY	TRBV4-1	TRBJ1-3
ASSFFSGANTGELF	TRBV12-3/TRBV12-4	TRBJ2-2
ASGGLQNSNQPQH	TRBV2	TRBJ1-5
ASSPLGGLWGPEAF	TRBV11-2	TRBJ1-1
ASSQGQGVETQY	TRBV12-3/TRBV12-4	TRBJ2-5
ASGKGQGNGGYT	TRBV12-5	TRBJ1-2
ASSLVGGSEAF	TRBV12-3/TRBV12-4	TRBJ1-1
ASLGGEGYTGELF	TRBV19	TRBJ2-2
ASSPDRTDTQY	TRBV12-3/TRBV12-4	TRBJ2-3
ASSTPRGGDQPQH	TRBV6-1	TRBJ1-5
ASSGRTGVGYEQY	TRBV6-1	TRBJ2-7
ASSLLGRPGYGYT	TRBV28	TRBJ1-2
AWSVGMWTEAF	TRBV30	TRBJ1-1